A single sample gave rise to the 26 T cell receptor beta chains below, sequenced in a study of cytotoxic CD8 clonotypes in ibrutinib-treated CLL (dated by TCRdb to the early 2020s). To prepare the library, the immunoSEQ multiplex PCR assay was applied. Not all clones reach the TCRdb copy of this immuneACCESS table, which keeps in-frame sequences only. Checked studies attribute under half of the gap to unresolved V genes and leave the rest unexplained. The sample profile shows around 33,000 clones; about 70% of them were found once. Of the sample, 25% to 35% is held by the ten largest clones. Here the sequenced sample was PBMCs, taken before ibrutinib treatment. Receptors originate from a human donor with chronic lymphocytic leukemia.

This clone was recorded only once. The chain joins TRBV21-1 to TRBJ1-2. TRBV21-1 is reported as a pseudogene. The CDR3 is 14 amino acids. The CDR3 coding sequence is TGTGCCAGCAGCAAAGGAGTTAGGGTTGGTGGCTACACCTTC. It translates to CASSKGVRVGGYTF.

This clone was observed once. The chain is built from TRBV4-1 and TRBJ2-7; 12 positions agree with TRBD2. Germline CDR1 reads MGHRA; CDR2 reads YSYEKL. The CDR3 has 17 amino acids. V shed 2 bases, J shed 2 bases, and the junction held 7 bases outside the gene matches. The DNA for the CDR3 is TGCGCCAGCAGCCAAAGGCCTCTAGCGGGGGGGCCCTACGAGCAGTACTTC. Protein: CASSQRPLAGGPYEQYF.

The CDR3 DNA sequence: TGTGCCAGCAGCTTTACAGGGTACTACGAGCAGTACTTC. Its protein is CASSFTGYYEQYF. The chain uses TRBV11-2 and TRBJ2-7, with D possibly matching TRBD1 (6 bases). This CDR3 comprises 13 residues. V lost 3 bases, J lost 3 bases, and 9 bases lay in between. Germline V lookup: CDR1 SGHAT, CDR2 FQNNGV.

This clone was recorded once. V usage is TRBV19 and J usage is TRBJ1-4; D uncertain. Looked up from germline, CDR1 is LNHDA and CDR2 is SQIVND (reference sequence). The CDR3 spans 14 residues. V lost 2 bases and J 5 bases, leaving 9 bases between the germline ends. The CDR3 spells CASSIQTENEKLFF. As DNA, the CDR3 is TGTGCCAGTAGTATACAGACGGAAAATGAAAAACTGTTTTTT.

CDR3 amino acids: CASSPGQEFGTQYF. For the CDR3, the DNA is TGTGCCAGCTCACCGGGACAGGAGTTCGGGACCCAGTACTTC. The rearrangement joins TRBV18 to TRBJ2-5, with TRBD1 identical over 8 bases. Unmatched junction bases numbered 7, after V lost 3 bases and J lost 7 bases. The CDR3 runs to 14 residues. CDR1 and CDR2 (germline): KGHSH, LQKENI. The full variable domain, its missing parts supplied by reference TRBV18 and TRBJ2-5, is NAGVMQNPRHLVRRRGQEARLRCSPMKGHSHVYWYRQLPEEGLKFMVYLQKENIIDESGMPKERFSAEFPKEGPSILRIQQVVRGDSAAYFCASSPGQEFGTQYFGPGTRLLVL.

This clone appeared a few times. The chain is built from TRBV7-9 and TRBJ2-7, with 10 bases fitting TRBD1. Looked up from germline, CDR1 is SEHNR and CDR2 is FQNEAQ (reference sequence). After removal of 6 bases from V and 3 bases from J, the junction contained 11 bases not matched to a gene. The CDR3 extends over 16 amino acids. CDR3 in amino acids: CASSQTRDRGVYEQYF. In DNA, the CDR3 is TGTGCCAGCAGTCAAACCCGGGACAGGGGAGTCTACGAGCAGTACTTC. Based on the CDR3 plus reference TRBV7-9 and TRBJ2-7, the full variable domain is DTGVSQNPRHKITKRGQNVTFRCDPISEHNRLYWYRQTLGQGPEFLTYFQNEAQLEKSRLLSDRFSAERPKGSFSTLEIQRTEQGDSAMYLCASSQTRDRGVYEQYFGPGTRLTVT.

Points on this clone: At the DNA level, this CDR3 is encoded by other sequences in the same sample as well. This sequence joins TRBV30 and TRBJ1-2, with D possibly being TRBD1 (6 bases). This CDR3 comprises 14 residues. Germline V gives CDR1 GTSNPN, CDR2 SVGIG (reference sequence). Trimming removed 0 bases from V and 3 bases from J, with 11 bases in between. Written as DNA, the CDR3 is TGTGCCTGGAGTGTAGGGGGGAGTGACTATGGCTACACCTTC. As protein: CAWSVGGSDYGYTF. Combining the CDR3 with reference TRBV30 and TRBJ1-2 gives the whole variable domain SQTIHQWPATLVQPVGSPLSLECTVEGTSNPNLYWYRQAAGRGLQLLFYSVGIGQISSEVPQNLSASRPQDRQFILSSKKLLLSDSGFYLCAWSVGGSDYGYTFGSGTRLTVV.

The chain couples TRBV27 to TRBJ1-4; 7 bases agree with TRBD1. J was trimmed by 4 bases and V by 0 bases; bases with no gene match: 5. Germline V lookup: CDR1 MNHEY, CDR2 SMNVEV (reference sequence). This CDR3 is built from 16 residues. The CDR3 sequence: CASSLSTGTDNEKLFF. In DNA form, the CDR3 reads TGTGCCAGCAGTTTATCAACCGGGACAGATAATGAAAAACTGTTTTTT.

The J gene is TRBJ2-7, the V gene TRBV9; 8 bases map to TRBD1. The junction had 13 bases not matched to a gene; V was cut back by 4 bases and J by 4 bases. In germline, CDR1 is SGDLS, CDR2 YYNGEE. CDR3 length: 16 amino acids. The CDR3 coding sequence is TGTGCCAGCAGCCCGTGGACAGGGCGAGGGGTATACGAGCAGTACTTC. Its protein is CASSPWTGRGVYEQYF.

The gene calls are TRBV6-4 and TRBJ2-1; D call uncertain. Germline CDR1 reads MRHNA; CDR2 reads SNTAGT. Trimming cost V 0 bases and J 6 bases, with 12 bases left between them. CDR3 length: 15 residues. This CDR3 is CASSDSGSSGNEQFF. The CDR3 nucleotides read TGTGCCAGCAGTGACTCTGGCAGCTCGGGCAATGAGCAGTTCTTC.

The V gene is TRBV2, the J gene TRBJ1-2; unclear D gene. V was cut by 4 bases and J by 3 bases, with 9 bases left in between. The CDR3 runs to 13 residues. Germline V gene data show CDR1 as SNHLY and CDR2 as FYNNEI. The CDR3 reads CASSADGYYGYTF. The CDR3, as DNA: TGTGCCAGCAGTGCCGATGGGTACTATGGCTACACCTTC.

The rearrangement links TRBV2 to TRBJ1-6; D is unresolved. Germline V CDR1 and CDR2: SNHLY, FYNNEI. This CDR3 region has 14 residues. The germline V and J ends were trimmed by 8 bases and 0 bases, with 8 bases remaining between them. CDR3 in amino acids: CASQWSSYNSPLHF. The CDR3 nucleotides read TGTGCCAGCCAGTGGAGCTCCTATAATTCACCCCTCCACTTT. Filled out from reference TRBV2 and TRBJ1-6, the complete variable domain reads EPEVTQTPSHQVTQMGQEVILRCVPISNHLYFYWYRQILGQKVEFLVSFYNNEISEKSEIFDDQFSVERPDGSNFTLKIRSTKLEDSAMYFCASQWSSYNSPLHFGNGTRLTVT.

The CDR3 nucleotides read TGTGCCAGCAACTCCGTAGGTAGTGAGCAGTTCTTC. This sequence encodes CASNSVGSEQFF. This chain links TRBV6-5 with TRBJ2-1; no definite D call. The V end was cut by 7 bases, the J end by 9 bases, with 13 bases between. Germline CDR1 MNHEY, CDR2 SVGAGI. The CDR3 is 12 residues long.

The chain has TRBV6-5 and TRBJ1-3, with no clear D. Trimming shortened V by 6 bases and J by 0 bases, and 9 bases separated the two germline ends. This CDR3 spans 14 amino acids. CDR1 MNHEY and CDR2 SVGAGI come from the germline V gene. This CDR3 reads CASSAVGSGNTIYF. The CDR3 nucleotides read TGTGCCAGCAGCGCCGTGGGCTCTGGAAACACCATATATTTT.

The chain joins TRBV18 to TRBJ2-1, with a tentative D call TRBD1 (5 bases). Trimming shortened V by 6 bases and J by 0 bases, and 12 bases separated the two germline ends. This CDR3 region has 15 residues. The germline gives CDR1 KGHSH, CDR2 LQKENI. This CDR3 is CASSPTQGSYNEQFF. CDR3 sequence (DNA): TGTGCCAGCTCGCCCACTCAGGGCTCCTACAATGAGCAGTTCTTC.

The chain links TRBV9 to TRBJ2-2; D remains ambiguous. This CDR3 spans 12 amino acids. The V and J ends lost 5 bases and 7 bases respectively, with 9 bases between them. Looked up from germline, CDR1 is SGDLS and CDR2 is YYNGEE. CDR3 DNA: TGTGCCAGCAGAATGGAGTTCGGGGAGCTGTTTTTT. This gives the protein CASRMEFGELFF.

The chain has TRBV19 and TRBJ2-1, with D perhaps TRBD2 (7 bases). This CDR3 region has 15 residues. V was shortened by 6 bases and J by 12 bases, with 24 bases between the two germline ends. Germline V gene sequence: CDR1 LNHDA, CDR2 SQIVND (reference sequence). The CDR3 DNA reads as TGTGCCAGTAGAAAACATACGGGGGGCGCGAGCCGGCAGTTCTTC. Its protein product is CASRKHTGGASRQFF.

The rearrangement links TRBV7-8 to TRBJ1-5; TRBD1 might be the D (5 bases). The CDR3 has 13 amino acids. Trimming cost V 5 bases and J 7 bases, with 12 bases left between them. Per germline, CDR1 SGHVS and CDR2 FQNEAQ. CDR3 DNA sequence: TGTGCCAGCAGCCCCGGCCGGGGCCAGCCCCAGCATTTT. Its protein is CASSPGRGQPQHF. The full variable domain, with the rest looked up from reference TRBV7-8 and TRBJ1-5, is GAGVSQSPRYKVAKRGQDVALRCDPISGHVSLFWYQQALGQGPEFLTYFQNEAQLDKSGLPSDRFFAERPEGSVSTLKIQRTQQEDSAVYLCASSPGRGQPQHFGDGTRLSIL.

This clone was observed many times. The J gene is TRBJ1-3, the V gene TRBV2; D is undetermined. Trimming left V 4 bases short and J 5 bases short, with 9 bases between. CDR3 length: 13 residues. The germline V gene has CDR1 SNHLY and CDR2 FYNNEI. In DNA form, the CDR3 reads TGTGCCAGCAGTGCTCAGGAAAGAAACACCATATATTTT. Translating gives CASSAQERNTIYF.

The chain links TRBV11-2 to TRBJ2-7; TRBD1 matches 8 bases. The CDR3 totals 16 residues. J lost 0 bases, V lost 1 base, and 5 bases had no gene match. The germline gives CDR1 SGHAT, CDR2 FQNNGV. The CDR3 here is CASSLGSGGISYEQYF. CDR3 DNA sequence: TGTGCCAGCAGCTTAGGCTCAGGGGGCATCTCCTACGAGCAGTACTTC.

This chain joins TRBV30 and TRBJ2-6; D is unresolved. Germline loops: CDR1 GTSNPN, CDR2 SVGIG (reference sequence). The CDR3 runs 17 residues. V was trimmed by 0 bases and J by 0 bases, leaving 12 bases between them. The CDR3 loop is CAWSVLGKSSGANVLTF. The DNA of the CDR3 is TGTGCCTGGAGTGTTTTGGGAAAAAGCTCTGGGGCCAACGTCCTGACTTTC. The whole variable domain, filled in from reference TRBV30 and TRBJ2-6, reads SQTIHQWPATLVQPVGSPLSLECTVEGTSNPNLYWYRQAAGRGLQLLFYSVGIGQISSEVPQNLSASRPQDRQFILSSKKLLLSDSGFYLCAWSVLGKSSGANVLTFGAGSRLTVL.

The chain couples TRBV18 to TRBJ1-1, with D hard to call. Germline-derived CDR1 and CDR2 are KGHSH and LQKENI. The CDR3 is 15 residues long. Trimming left V 0 bases short and J 7 bases short, with 15 bases between. The CDR3 sequence: CASSPPVGRGSEAFF. The DNA of the CDR3 is TGTGCCAGCTCACCACCGGTCGGAAGAGGAAGTGAAGCTTTCTTT.

In this sample, this clone turned up a few times. V and J are TRBV10-2 and TRBJ2-3; D may match TRBD1 or TRBD2 (5 bases each). This CDR3 is 14 amino acids long. Trimming pared 5 bases from V and 3 bases from J, leaving 12 bases between. Germline V gene data show CDR1 as WSHSY and CDR2 as SAAADI. Here the CDR3 reads CASSRGTATDTQYF. The CDR3 DNA follows: TGCGCCAGCAGTCGAGGGACCGCAACAGATACGCAGTATTTT.

This clone was found once. The CDR3 DNA is TGCGCCAGCAGCCAACTAGCGGGAGGGTACAATGAGCAGTTCTTC. Translated: CASSQLAGGYNEQFF. V is TRBV4-3 and J is TRBJ2-1; 12 bases agree with TRBD2. Germline values: CDR1 LGHNA, CDR2 YSLEER. J gave up 4 bases and V 2 bases, and 0 bases lay outside the gene matches. The CDR3 extends over 15 amino acids.

This clone is categorized as medium-sized (0.01 to 0.1%). The chain links TRBV18 to TRBJ2-7; D is uncertain. The CDR3 length is 14 residues. V lost 4 bases and J 2 bases, leaving 12 bases between the germline ends. Looked up from germline, CDR1 is KGHSH and CDR2 is LQKENI. Here the CDR3 DNA reads TGTGCCAGCTCACTGCCGACGGAACCCTACGAGCAGTACTTC. Protein: CASSLPTEPYEQYF.

The V call is TRBV11-2, the J call TRBJ1-1; no clear D gene. V lost 5 bases and J lost 5, with 6 bases in between. In germline, CDR1 is SGHAT, CDR2 FQNNGV. There are 11 residues in the CDR3. The CDR3 bases are TGTGCCAGCAGCCCCTTGACTGAAGCTTTCTTT. It is translated as CASSPLTEAFF.